This T cell receptor (beta chain) is from a study of beta chain features in type 1 diabetes. Study as a whole: Cell yields, gender and age were similar in healthy donors and patients.

Expressed TCRB transcripts were sequenced because the isolated RNA had all been reverse transcribed beforehand. Sequenced by immunoSEQ multiplex PCR; TCRdb stores in-frame clones only, minus some. Of under 400,000 clones in the sample, about 12% were seen once. This TCR was recovered from a man aged 18-30 years in good health. Sample: naive CD4+ T cells from blood.

The CDR3 loop reads CASSFQKKLVRGYTF. CDR3 nucleotides: TGTGCCAGCAGCTTTCAGAAAAAGTTAGTCAGGGGCTACACCTTC. The chain employs TRBV11-2 and TRBJ1-2; D is unclear. Trimming pared 3 bases from V and 8 bases from J, leaving 19 bases between. This CDR3 has 15 amino acids. Germline lookup yields CDR1 SGHAT and CDR2 FQNNGV.